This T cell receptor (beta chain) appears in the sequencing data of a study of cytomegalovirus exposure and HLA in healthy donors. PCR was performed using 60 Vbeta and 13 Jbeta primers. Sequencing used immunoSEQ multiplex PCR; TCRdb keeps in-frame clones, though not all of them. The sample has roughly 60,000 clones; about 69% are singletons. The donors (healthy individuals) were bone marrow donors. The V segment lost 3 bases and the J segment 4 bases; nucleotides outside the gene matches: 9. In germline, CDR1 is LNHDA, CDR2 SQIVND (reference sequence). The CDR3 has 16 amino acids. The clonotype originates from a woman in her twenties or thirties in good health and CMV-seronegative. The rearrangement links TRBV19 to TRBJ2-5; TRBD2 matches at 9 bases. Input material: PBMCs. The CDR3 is CASSMAPGAGGETQYF. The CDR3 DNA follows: TGTGCCAGTAGTATGGCCCCCGGAGCGGGAGGAGAGACCCAGTACTTC.